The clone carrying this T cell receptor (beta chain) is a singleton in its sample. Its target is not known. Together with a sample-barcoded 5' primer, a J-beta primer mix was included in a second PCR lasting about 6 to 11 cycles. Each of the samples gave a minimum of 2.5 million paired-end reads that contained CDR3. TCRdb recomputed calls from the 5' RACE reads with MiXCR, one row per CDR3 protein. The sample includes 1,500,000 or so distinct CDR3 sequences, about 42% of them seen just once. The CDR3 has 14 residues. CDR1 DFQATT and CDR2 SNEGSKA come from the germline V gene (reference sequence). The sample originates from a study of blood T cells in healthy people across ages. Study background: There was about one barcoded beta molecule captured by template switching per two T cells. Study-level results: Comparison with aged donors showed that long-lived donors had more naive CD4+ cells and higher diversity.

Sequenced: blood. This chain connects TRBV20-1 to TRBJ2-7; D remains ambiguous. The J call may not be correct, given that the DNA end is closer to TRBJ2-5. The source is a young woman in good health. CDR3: CSATRWPNGETQYF. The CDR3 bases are TGCAGTGCTACCCGGTGGCCCAACGGAGAGACCCAGTACTTC.